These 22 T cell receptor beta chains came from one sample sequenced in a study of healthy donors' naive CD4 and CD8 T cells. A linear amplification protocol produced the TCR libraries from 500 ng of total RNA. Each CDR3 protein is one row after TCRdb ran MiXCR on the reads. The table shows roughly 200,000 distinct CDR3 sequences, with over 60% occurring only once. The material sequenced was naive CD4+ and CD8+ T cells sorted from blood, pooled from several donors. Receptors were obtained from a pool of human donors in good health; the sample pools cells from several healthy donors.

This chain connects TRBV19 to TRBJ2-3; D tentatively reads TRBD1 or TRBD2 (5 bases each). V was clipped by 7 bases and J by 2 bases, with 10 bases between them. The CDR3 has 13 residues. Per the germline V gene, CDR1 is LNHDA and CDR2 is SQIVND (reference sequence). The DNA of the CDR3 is TGTGCCAGTAATGGGGGAGACACAGATACGCAGTATTTT. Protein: CASNGGDTDTQYF.

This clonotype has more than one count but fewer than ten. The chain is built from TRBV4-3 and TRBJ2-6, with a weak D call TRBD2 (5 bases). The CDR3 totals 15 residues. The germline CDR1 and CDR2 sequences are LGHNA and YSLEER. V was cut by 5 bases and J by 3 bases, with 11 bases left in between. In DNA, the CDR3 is TGCGCCAGCAGCTATAAGGGAGATGGGGCCAACGTCCTGACTTTC. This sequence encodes CASSYKGDGANVLTF.

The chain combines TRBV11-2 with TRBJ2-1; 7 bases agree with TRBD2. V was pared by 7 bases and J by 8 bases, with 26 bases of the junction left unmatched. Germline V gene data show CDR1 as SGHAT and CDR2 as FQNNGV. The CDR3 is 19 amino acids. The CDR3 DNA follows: TGTGCCAGCAACCAGGGTAGAGGGATCGGACGGGAGGCCAGGGATGAGCAGTTCTTC. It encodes CASNQGRGIGREARDEQFF.

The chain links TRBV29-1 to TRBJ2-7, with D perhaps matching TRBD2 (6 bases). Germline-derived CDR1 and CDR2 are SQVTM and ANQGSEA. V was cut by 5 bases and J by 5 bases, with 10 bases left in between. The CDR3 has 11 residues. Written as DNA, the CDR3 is TGCAGCGTTAGGAGGGGAGACGAGCAGTACTTC. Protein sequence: CSVRRGDEQYF.

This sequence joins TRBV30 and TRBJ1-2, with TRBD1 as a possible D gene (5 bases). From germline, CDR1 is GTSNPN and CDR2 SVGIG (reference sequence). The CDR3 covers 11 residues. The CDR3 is CGQGLDGGYTF. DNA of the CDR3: TGTGGCCAGGGCCTCGACGGTGGCTACACCTTC.

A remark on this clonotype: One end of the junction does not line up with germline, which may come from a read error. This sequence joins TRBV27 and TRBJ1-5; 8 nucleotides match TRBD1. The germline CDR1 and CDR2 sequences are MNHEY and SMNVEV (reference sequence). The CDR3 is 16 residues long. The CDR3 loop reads CASSYRRDRSNQPQHF. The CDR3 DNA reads TGTGCCAGCAGTTACCGCCGGGACAGGAGCAACCAGCCCCAGCATTTT.

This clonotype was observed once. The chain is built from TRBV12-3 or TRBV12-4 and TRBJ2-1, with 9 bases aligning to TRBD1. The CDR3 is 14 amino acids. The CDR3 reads CASARTGAYNEQFF. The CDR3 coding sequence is TGTGCTAGTGCGCGGACAGGGGCCTACAATGAGCAGTTCTTC.

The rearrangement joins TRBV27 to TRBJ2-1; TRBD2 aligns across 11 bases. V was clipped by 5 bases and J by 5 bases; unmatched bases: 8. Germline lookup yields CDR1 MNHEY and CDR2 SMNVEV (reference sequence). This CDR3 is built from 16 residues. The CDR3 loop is CASSPLGTSGDNEQFF. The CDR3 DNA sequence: TGTGCCAGCAGTCCCCTGGGGACTAGCGGTGACAATGAGCAGTTCTTC.

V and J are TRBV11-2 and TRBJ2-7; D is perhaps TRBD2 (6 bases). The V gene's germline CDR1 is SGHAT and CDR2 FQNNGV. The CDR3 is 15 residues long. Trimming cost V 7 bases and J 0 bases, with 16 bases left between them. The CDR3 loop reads CASTDGTERSYEQYF. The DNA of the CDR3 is TGTGCCAGCACCGACGGGACTGAGCGCTCCTACGAGCAGTACTTC. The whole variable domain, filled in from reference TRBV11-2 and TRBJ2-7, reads EAGVAQSPRYKIIEKRQSVAFWCNPISGHATLYWYQQILGQGPKLLIQFQNNGVVDDSQLPKDRFSAERLKGVDSTLKIQPAKLEDSAVYLCASTDGTERSYEQYFGPGTRLTVT.

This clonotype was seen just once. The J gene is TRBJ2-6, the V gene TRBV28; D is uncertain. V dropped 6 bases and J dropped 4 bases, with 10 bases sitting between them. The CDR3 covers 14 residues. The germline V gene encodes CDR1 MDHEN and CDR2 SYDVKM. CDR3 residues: CASSPQMGANVLTF. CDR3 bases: TGTGCCAGCAGCCCTCAAATGGGGGCCAACGTCCTGACTTTC.

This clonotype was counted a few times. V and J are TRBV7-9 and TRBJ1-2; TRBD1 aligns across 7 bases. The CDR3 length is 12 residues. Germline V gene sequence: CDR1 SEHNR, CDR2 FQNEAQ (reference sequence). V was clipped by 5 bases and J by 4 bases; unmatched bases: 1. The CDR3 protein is CASSRDSYGYTF. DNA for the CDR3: TGTGCCAGCAGCCGGGACAGCTATGGCTACACCTTC.

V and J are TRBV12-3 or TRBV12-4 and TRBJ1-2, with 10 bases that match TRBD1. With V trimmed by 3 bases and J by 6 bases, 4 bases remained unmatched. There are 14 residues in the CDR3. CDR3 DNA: TGTGCCAGCAGTTTGGCCGGGACAGGGGATGGCTACACCTTC. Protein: CASSLAGTGDGYTF.

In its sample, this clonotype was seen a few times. The CDR3 DNA is TGTGCCAGCAGTTACTCGGTTCGACGGACCACCTACGAGCAGTACTTC. Protein: CASSYSVRRTTYEQYF. V is TRBV6-2 or TRBV6-3 and J is TRBJ2-7; D is uncertain. Germline V CDR1 and CDR2: MNHEY, SVGEGT. Deletions cut 0 bases from V and 2 bases from J, with 14 bases between. The CDR3 sequence is 16 residues long.

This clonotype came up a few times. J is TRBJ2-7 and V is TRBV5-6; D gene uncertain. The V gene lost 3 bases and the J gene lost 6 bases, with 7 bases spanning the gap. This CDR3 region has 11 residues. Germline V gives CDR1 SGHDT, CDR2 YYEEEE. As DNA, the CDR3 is TGTGCCAGCAGCTCCGCGGCCGAGCAGTACTTC. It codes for CASSSAAEQYF.

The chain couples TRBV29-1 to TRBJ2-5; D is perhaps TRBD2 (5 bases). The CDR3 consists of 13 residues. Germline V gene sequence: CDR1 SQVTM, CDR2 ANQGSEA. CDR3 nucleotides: TGCAGTCAGTATCGGGATGCCGGGGAGACCCAGTACTTC. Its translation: CSQYRDAGETQYF.

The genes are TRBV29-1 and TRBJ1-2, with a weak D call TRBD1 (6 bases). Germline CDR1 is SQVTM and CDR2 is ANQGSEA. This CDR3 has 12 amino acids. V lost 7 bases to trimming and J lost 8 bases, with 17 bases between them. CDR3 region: CSALRPQGGYTF. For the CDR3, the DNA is TGCAGCGCACTCCGACCCCAGGGGGGCTACACCTTC.

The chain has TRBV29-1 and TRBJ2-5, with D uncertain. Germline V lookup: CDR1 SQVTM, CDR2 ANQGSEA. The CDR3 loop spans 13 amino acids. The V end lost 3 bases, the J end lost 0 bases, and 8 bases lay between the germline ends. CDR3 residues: CSVELGNQETQYF. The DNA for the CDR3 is TGCAGCGTTGAGCTAGGGAACCAAGAGACCCAGTACTTC.

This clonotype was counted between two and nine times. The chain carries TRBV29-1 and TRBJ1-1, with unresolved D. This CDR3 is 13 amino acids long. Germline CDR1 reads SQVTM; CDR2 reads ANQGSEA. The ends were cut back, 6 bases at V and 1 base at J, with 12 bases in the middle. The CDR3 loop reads CSVWRAPNTEAFF. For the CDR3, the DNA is TGCAGCGTGTGGCGGGCCCCGAACACTGAAGCTTTCTTT.

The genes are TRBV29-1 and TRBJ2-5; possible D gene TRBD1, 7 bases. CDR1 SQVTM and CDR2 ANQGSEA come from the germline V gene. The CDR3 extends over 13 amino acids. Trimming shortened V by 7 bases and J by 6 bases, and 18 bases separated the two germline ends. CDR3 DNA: TGCAGCGGGTACAGGGGAGGTCGGAAGACCCAGTACTTC. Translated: CSGYRGGRKTQYF.

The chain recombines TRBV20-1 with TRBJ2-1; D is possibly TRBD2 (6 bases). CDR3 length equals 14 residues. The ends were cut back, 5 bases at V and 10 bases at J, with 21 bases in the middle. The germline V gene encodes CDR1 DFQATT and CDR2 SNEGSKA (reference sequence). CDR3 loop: CSAGQLAPLLEQFF. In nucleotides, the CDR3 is TGCAGTGCTGGGCAACTAGCACCCCTACTAGAGCAGTTCTTC.

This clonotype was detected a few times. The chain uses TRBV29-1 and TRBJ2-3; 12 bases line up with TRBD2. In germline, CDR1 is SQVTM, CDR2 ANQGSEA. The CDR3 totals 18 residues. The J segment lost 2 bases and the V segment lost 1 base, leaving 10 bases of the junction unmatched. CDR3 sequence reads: CSVEGASGTSGLTDTQYF. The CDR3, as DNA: TGCAGCGTTGAAGGGGCGTCGGGGACTAGCGGGCTCACAGATACGCAGTATTTT.

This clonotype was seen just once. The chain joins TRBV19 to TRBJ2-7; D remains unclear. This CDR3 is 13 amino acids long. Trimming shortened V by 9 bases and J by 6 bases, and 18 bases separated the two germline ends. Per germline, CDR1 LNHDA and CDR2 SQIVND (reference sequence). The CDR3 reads CASPKGRNCEQYF. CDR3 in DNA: TGTGCCAGCCCCAAGGGAAGAAATTGCGAGCAGTACTTC.